The entry below gives a single T cell receptor (beta chain) sequence along with its context. The data are from a study of blood T cell repertoires in COVID-19. Turning to the study itself: From the United States, Italy and Spain came samples of acute and convalescent COVID-19. The analysed material was cDNA or gDNA that came from T cells, B-cell-depleted T cells, or PBMCs.

Per germline, CDR1 MNHEY and CDR2 SMNVEV (reference sequence). The CDR3 loop spans 16 amino acids. After removal of 7 bases from V and 0 bases from J, the junction contained 8 bases not matched to a gene. Authors' data handling: Counts of nucleated cells, estimated from reference gene primer amplification, were obtained. Measured with immunoSEQ multiplex PCR; TCRdb has only the in-frame clones, and not every one. V and J calls plus clone size are reproduced from that table; the DNA served to infer D and trimming. The data contain 30,000 or so clones, 80% to 90% of them singletons. V gene TRBV27 combines with J gene TRBJ2-1; 8 nucleotides align to TRBD1. Sequenced input: peripheral blood. This clonotype originated in a woman aged 80 or over with active or convalescent COVID-19. The CDR3 here is CASKTRGPSSYNEQFF. In DNA form, the CDR3 reads TGTGCCAGCAAAACCAGGGGGCCCAGCTCCTACAATGAGCAGTTCTTC.